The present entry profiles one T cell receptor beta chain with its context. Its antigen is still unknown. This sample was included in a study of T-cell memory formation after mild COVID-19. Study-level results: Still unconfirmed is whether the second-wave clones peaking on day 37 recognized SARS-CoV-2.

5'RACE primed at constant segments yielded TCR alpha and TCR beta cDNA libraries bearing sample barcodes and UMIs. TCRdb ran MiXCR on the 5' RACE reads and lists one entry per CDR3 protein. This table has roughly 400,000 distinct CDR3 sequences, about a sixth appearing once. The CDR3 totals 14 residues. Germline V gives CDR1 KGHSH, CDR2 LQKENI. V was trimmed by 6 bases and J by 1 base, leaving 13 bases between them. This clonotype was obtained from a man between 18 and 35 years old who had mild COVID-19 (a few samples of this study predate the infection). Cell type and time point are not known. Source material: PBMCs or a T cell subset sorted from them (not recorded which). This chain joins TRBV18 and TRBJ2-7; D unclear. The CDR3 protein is CASSPAPISYEQYF. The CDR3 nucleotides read TGTGCCAGCTCGCCTGCCCCGATTTCCTACGAGCAGTACTTC. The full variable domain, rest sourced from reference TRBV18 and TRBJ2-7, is NAGVMQNPRHLVRRRGQEARLRCSPMKGHSHVYWYRQLPEEGLKFMVYLQKENIIDESGMPKERFSAEFPKEGPSILRIQQVVRGDSAAYFCASSPAPISYEQYFGPGTRLTVT.